A single T cell receptor beta chain is shown here with its context. No antigen is known for it. A junction end diverges from the germline sequence, so it may reflect a read error. Roughly 0.45 to 1 ug RNA was reverse transcribed with random hexamers. TCRdb reanalysed the immunoSEQ multiplex PCR reads using MiXCR and keeps one entry per CDR3 protein. The sample lists about 180,000 distinct CDR3 sequences, 94% seen once, with 0.12% in the top ten. The data derive from a study of CD8 T cells in Susac syndrome. Study context: Treatment at blood withdrawal was none, corticosteroids, or intravenous immunoglobulin alone in Susac syndrome patients. Notes on the study in general: Repertoires of Susac syndrome CD4+ T cells lacked clonal expansion.

Germline V gene sequence: CDR1 SSHAT, CDR2 FNYEAQ (reference sequence). This CDR3 comprises 13 residues. The rearrangement uses TRBV7-7 and TRBJ1-6, with TRBD1 identical over 7 bases. This sequence originates from a human donor with Susac syndrome. Sequencing was done on a sample of CD4+ T cells from PBMCs. CDR3 coding DNA: TGTGCTAGCAGTGAGGGGGCGGGTTCACCCCTCCACTTT. Its translation: CASSEGAGSPLHF.